Described below is a single T cell receptor (beta chain) sequence and its context. Its antigen is as yet unknown. Template switching by 5'RACE produced TCR cDNA, adding a universal primer site and UMIs. In TCRdb, the 5' RACE reads were re-called with MiXCR into one record per CDR3 protein. The sample contains 300,000 to 350,000 distinct CDR3 sequences, around 10% of which appear only once. This specimen belongs to a study of T cells after yellow fever vaccination. Study-wide findings and caveats: The secondary response was weaker but peaked faster, day 5 versus 15.

This receptor was identified in a young man who received the YFV17D yellow fever vaccine. The material sequenced was CD4+ T cells sorted from PBMCs, taken 45 days after the yellow fever booster vaccination.

The CDR3 reads CASSRSGTQKSSGANVLTF. Here the CDR3 DNA reads TGCGCCAGCAGCCGGTCCGGGACGCAAAAGAGCTCTGGGGCCAACGTCCTGACTTTC. This chain connects TRBV4-1 to TRBJ2-6; D is possibly TRBD1 or TRBD2 (5 bases each). V shed 4 bases and J shed 0 bases, with 19 bases lying between them. Per germline, CDR1 MGHRA and CDR2 YSYEKL. The CDR3 runs 19 residues.